This T cell receptor beta chain was sequenced for a study of T cell clones after liver transplantation. The protocol was immunoSEQ multiplex PCR, while the TCRdb copy is restricted to in-frame clones and leaves out a portion. The sample records 95,000 to 110,000 clones, 82% being singletons. This clone was observed a handful of times. The CDR3 consists of 12 residues. Germline-derived CDR1 and CDR2 are MDHEN and SYDVKM. Between the trimmed V and J ends, which lost 10 bases and 8 bases, there was a span of 14 bases. This sequence was found in a human donor who received a liver transplant. This specimen consisted of CD4+ T cells from blood, obtained before liver transplant. V and J are TRBV28 and TRBJ1-4; no clear D. The CDR3: CATHGVGEKLFF. The CDR3 DNA follows: TGTGCCACCCATGGGGTGGGGGAAAAACTGTTTTTT.